This section outlines one T cell receptor (beta chain) sequence together with its context. The antigen is unknown. The junction and the germline gene differ at one end; a read error may be behind it. The data were obtained in a study of cytomegalovirus exposure and HLA in healthy donors. The wider study: When 350 to 400 donors were genotyped, roughly 80% of them were found to fall in the Caucasian-associated ancestry cluster. Notes on the study in general: Later analysis suggested most CMV-associated TCR beta chains were HLA-restricted. Later work found that TCR association rates differed between HLA loci; DRB1 had the most and HLA-C the fewest. More clonal expansion characterized HLA-associated TCR beta chains than equally common others in a later analysis.

PCR primers comprised 60 Vbeta and 13 Jbeta primers. Assay used: immunoSEQ multiplex PCR; TCRdb lists only in-frame clones, some missing. Among about 170,000 clones, 70% to 90% were seen once, and the ten largest hold over 2%. This CDR3 has 14 amino acids. CDR1 and CDR2 (germline): SEHNR, FQNEAQ (reference sequence). Sample: PBMCs. V usage is TRBV7-9 and J usage is TRBJ2-3, with D unclear. The clonotype originates from a young man in good health and CMV-seropositive. In DNA, the CDR3 is TGTTCCAGCAGCTTAGTCTTTAGCACAGATACGCAGTATTTT. This codes for CSSSLVFSTDTQYF.